These T cell receptor beta chains were read from a single sample in a study of graft-versus-host responses after intestinal transplantation. Repertoires were generated with immunoSEQ multiplex PCR, while TCRdb's copy carries only in-frame clones and drops some. The sample records some 12,000 clones, over 90% being singletons. This specimen was PBMCs, taken around 110 days after intestinal transplant. All receptors derive from a human patient who received an intestinal transplant, so some T cells may come from the graft donor. Both conserved end residues are part of each CDR3. A D gene is named only where the DNA matches it firmly. A row's size may be missing; if present it is once, few, many or a size class.

v_call: TRBV2
clone_size: .
d_call: .
j_call: TRBJ2-1
cdr3_aa: CASSAWQGRGNEQFF
cdr3_nt: TGTGCCAGCAGTGCGTGGCAGGGACGAGGCAATGAGCAGTTCTTC

v_call: TRBV19
clone_size: .
d_call: TRBD2
j_call: TRBJ2-5
cdr3_aa: CASSIGSGRVPQETQYF
cdr3_nt: TGTGCCAGTAGTATAGGTAGCGGGAGGGTCCCCCAAGAGACCCAGTACTTC

v_call: TRBV7-9
clone_size: .
d_call: .
j_call: TRBJ2-7
cdr3_aa: CASSDVGSDYEQYF
cdr3_nt: TGTGCCAGCAGCGACGTCGGGTCCGACTACGAGCAGTACTTC

v_call: TRBV27
clone_size: .
d_call: .
j_call: TRBJ2-1
cdr3_aa: CASSSATEQFF
cdr3_nt: TGTGCCAGCAGCTCCGCCACTGAGCAGTTCTTC

v_call: TRBV11-2
clone_size: .
d_call: .
j_call: TRBJ2-6
cdr3_aa: CASSLIQGIYSGANVLTF
cdr3_nt: TGTGCCAGCAGCTTAATACAGGGAATTTACTCTGGGGCCAACGTCCTGACTTTC

v_call: TRBV5-6
clone_size: .
d_call: TRBD1
j_call: TRBJ1-1
cdr3_aa: CASSLMADRVGREEAFF
cdr3_nt: TGTGCCAGCAGCCTTATGGCGGACAGGGTGGGGAGGGAGGAAGCTTTCTTT

v_call: TRBV5-6
clone_size: few
d_call: .
j_call: TRBJ1-4
cdr3_aa: CASSSLSSSGSTNEKLFF
cdr3_nt: TGTGCCAGCAGCTCCCTTTCAAGCTCGGGCTCAACTAATGAAAAACTGTTTTTT

v_call: TRBV6-6
clone_size: .
d_call: .
j_call: TRBJ2-7
cdr3_aa: CASRTLVASYEQYF
cdr3_nt: TGTGCCAGCAGAACCTTGGTGGCTTCCTACGAGCAGTACTTC

v_call: TRBV6-6
clone_size: .
d_call: TRBD1
j_call: TRBJ1-2
cdr3_aa: CASSYGQGNYGYTF
cdr3_nt: TGTGCCAGCAGTTACGGACAGGGGAACTATGGCTACACCTTC

v_call: TRBV6-5
clone_size: .
d_call: .
j_call: TRBJ2-7
cdr3_aa: CASSYALTYEQYF
cdr3_nt: TGTGCCAGCAGTTACGCGTTAACCTACGAGCAGTACTTC

v_call: TRBV7-9
clone_size: .
d_call: TRBD1
j_call: TRBJ2-2
cdr3_aa: CASSLTDRRNTGELFF
cdr3_nt: TGTGCCAGCAGCTTAACGGACAGGCGTAACACCGGGGAGCTGTTTTTT

v_call: TRBV5-1
clone_size: .
d_call: .
j_call: TRBJ2-2
cdr3_aa: CASLSRGDTGELFF
cdr3_nt: TGCGCCAGCCTTTCGCGAGGGGACACCGGGGAGCTGTTTTTT

v_call: TRBV4-1
clone_size: once
d_call: .
j_call: TRBJ2-5
cdr3_aa: CASSQDDIQETQYF
cdr3_nt: TGCGCCAGCAGCCAAGATGATATCCAAGAGACCCAGTACTTC

v_call: TRBV7-2
clone_size: few
d_call: .
j_call: TRBJ1-1
cdr3_aa: CASSLVGWGDLNTEAFF
cdr3_nt: TGTGCCAGCAGCTTAGTGGGGTGGGGGGATTTGAACACTGAAGCTTTCTTT

v_call: TRBV5-6
clone_size: .
d_call: TRBD1
j_call: TRBJ1-2
cdr3_aa: CASSLMTGTPPNYGYTF
cdr3_nt: TGTGCCAGCAGCTTGATGACAGGGACCCCTCCTAACTATGGCTACACCTTC

v_call: TRBV21-1
clone_size: .
d_call: .
j_call: TRBJ2-5
cdr3_aa: CASSKDPSGDGETQYF
cdr3_nt: TGTGCCAGCAGCAAAGACCCTAGCGGGGACGGGGAGACCCAGTACTTC

v_call: TRBV27
clone_size: .
d_call: .
j_call: TRBJ2-6
cdr3_aa: CASSFVSGANVLTF
cdr3_nt: TGTGCCAGCAGTTTCGTCTCTGGGGCCAACGTCCTGACTTTC